A single sample is the source of the 8 T cell receptor beta chains below, sequenced in a study of vaccination effects on CD4 cells after COVID-19. Under the ViraFEST assay, PBMC were stimulated with viral peptide pools so that antigen-specific CD4+ T cells expanded. Sequencing was performed afterwards. The culture ran for about eleven days before CD4+ T cells were isolated. According to the study, vaccine recipients showed no prior SARS-CoV-2 infection and negative nucleocapsid antibodies. Only in-frame clones appear in the TCRdb table, and some are missing; sequencing was by immunoSEQ multiplex PCR. Among 26,000 or so clones listed, roughly 70% were seen once. The antigens these receptors bind are not known. The source material was CD4+ T cells from PBMCs cultured with HCoV-NL63 spike peptides, sampled before COVID-19 vaccination. The source is a human donor who received a COVID-19 vaccine.

There are a few counts of this clone. V and J are TRBV12-3 or TRBV12-4 and TRBJ1-2; unclear D gene. There are 13 residues in the CDR3. The V end lost 3 bases, the J end lost 4 bases, and 9 bases lay between the germline ends. In DNA form, the CDR3 reads TGTGCCAGCAGTTTTCCGGGGATCTATGGCTACACCTTC. Translated, it gives CASSFPGIYGYTF.

This clone was detected once. This chain joins TRBV28 and TRBJ1-2; weak D call: TRBD1 (5 bases). Trimming removed 8 bases from V and 2 bases from J, with 15 bases in between. The CDR3 has 14 amino acids. Germline V gene lookup returns CDR1 MDHEN and CDR2 SYDVKM. CDR3 region: CASRVPGGNYGYTF. For the CDR3, the DNA is TGTGCCAGCCGTGTTCCGGGGGGGAACTATGGCTACACCTTC.

V and J are TRBV21-1 and TRBJ2-3; TRBD1, as called in the table, went unchecked against the DNA. TRBV21-1 is marked as a pseudogene. The CDR3 spans 19 residues. CDR3 sequence reads: CASSKKPARDSLQADTQYF. Written as DNA, the CDR3 is TGTGCCAGCAGCAAAAAGCCCGCCCGGGACAGCCTACAAGCGGATACGCAGTATTTT.

The genes are TRBV14 and TRBJ2-4; D is unclear. The CDR3 is 14 amino acids. Trimming shortened V by 3 bases and J by 0 bases, and 6 bases separated the two germline ends. Germline-derived CDR1 and CDR2 are SGHDN and FVKESK. The CDR3 region has the DNA TGTGCCAGCAGCCACCCCTTAGCCAAAAACATTCAGTACTTC. Translated, it gives CASSHPLAKNIQYF.

This clone appeared once. V gene TRBV28 combines with J gene TRBJ2-7; 9 bases agree with TRBD1. Trimming removed 4 bases from V and 2 bases from J; junction bases left unmatched: 6. Germline CDR1 and CDR2: MDHEN and SYDVKM. The CDR3 covers 15 residues. CDR3 bases: TGTGCCAGCAGTTCCTCGGGACAGGGCACCTACGAGCAGTACTTC. It is translated as CASSSSGQGTYEQYF.

This chain uses TRBV30 with TRBJ1-3, with D unresolved. Germline loops: CDR1 GTSNPN, CDR2 SVGIG (reference sequence). Trimming pared 4 bases from V and 3 bases from J, leaving 19 bases between. This CDR3 spans 16 amino acids. CDR3 in amino acids: CAWMGFGFVNGNTIYF. The CDR3 region has the DNA TGTGCCTGGATGGGGTTTGGGTTCGTAAATGGAAACACCATATATTTT.

In its sample, this clone was seen a few times. The chain joins TRBV9 to TRBJ1-2; a possible D gene is TRBD1 (6 bases). Per the germline V gene, CDR1 is SGDLS and CDR2 is YYNGEE. V was clipped by 6 bases and J by 8 bases, with 11 bases between them. This CDR3 is built from 11 residues. Here the CDR3 reads CASTRGGGYTF. The CDR3 DNA reads TGTGCCAGCACTAGAGGGGGGGGCTACACCTTC. Supplemented by reference TRBV9 and TRBJ1-2, the full variable domain reads DSGVTQTPKHLITATGQRVTLRCSPRSGDLSVYWYQQSLDQGLQFLIQYYNGEERAKGNILERFSAQQFPDLHSELNLSSLELGDSALYFCASTRGGGYTFGSGTRLTVV.

The genes are TRBV6-6 and TRBJ1-5; D remains unclear. V was shortened by 4 bases and J by 7 bases, with 14 bases between the two germline ends. The CDR3 totals 14 residues. Per germline, CDR1 MNHNY and CDR2 SVGAGI (reference sequence). The CDR3 protein is CASSSPGRTQPQHF. The CDR3 coding sequence is TGTGCCAGCAGTTCCCCGGGGAGGACCCAGCCCCAGCATTTT.